Shown below are 20 T cell receptor beta chains from a single sample sequenced in a study of cytotoxic CD8 clonotypes in ibrutinib-treated CLL. Sequencing used immunoSEQ multiplex PCR; TCRdb keeps in-frame clones, though not all of them. The top ten hold around 10% of the sample, which has 35,000 to 40,000 clones, around 70% seen once. The input for sequencing was PBMCs, taken at disease progression, from a patient treated with ibrutinib. These receptors all stem from a human donor with chronic lymphocytic leukemia.

The rearrangement uses TRBV5-5 and TRBJ1-1, with a possible D match to TRBD1 (6 bases). Germline CDR1 is SGHKS and CDR2 is YYEKEE (reference sequence). Trimming stripped 0 bases from V and 1 base from J, with 19 bases between. The CDR3 sequence is 18 residues long. The CDR3 loop is CASSLGTGGEGWNTEAFF. DNA for the CDR3: TGTGCCAGCAGCTTGGGAACGGGGGGCGAGGGGTGGAACACTGAAGCTTTCTTT.

The V call is TRBV5-1, the J call TRBJ2-3; the match to TRBD1 covers 7 bases. CDR3 size: 15 residues. Germline lookup yields CDR1 SGHRS and CDR2 YFSETQ. Trimming removed 4 bases from V and 2 bases from J; junction bases left unmatched: 7. The CDR3 region has the DNA TGCGCCAGCAGCCGCCAGGGGGACACCACAGATACGCAGTATTTT. Amino acids: CASSRQGDTTDTQYF.

The gene calls are TRBV15 and TRBJ1-4; D is unclear. The CDR3 sequence is 12 residues long. With 5 bases removed from V and 8 bases from J, the gap between germline ends came to 9 bases. Per the germline V gene, CDR1 is LNHNV and CDR2 is YYDKDF (reference sequence). CDR3: CATSLSREKLFF. DNA of the CDR3: TGTGCCACCAGCTTAAGCCGGGAAAAACTGTTTTTT.

This clone was detected a few times. V and J are TRBV10-2 and TRBJ2-7; TRBD2 matches 8 bases. The CDR3 sequence is 14 residues long. J gave up 3 bases and V 6 bases, and 7 bases lay outside the gene matches. CDR1 is WSHSY and CDR2 is SAAADI in the germline V gene. The CDR3 loop reads CASRFSGDRYEQYF. The DNA for the CDR3 is TGCGCCAGCAGATTTAGCGGGGACCGCTACGAGCAGTACTTC.

This clone showed up just a few times. The gene calls are TRBV7-6 and TRBJ1-5; 8 bases match TRBD1. CDR3 length: 15 amino acids. CDR1 and CDR2 (germline): SGHVS, FNYEAQ. V trimming: 0 bases; J trimming: 9 bases; junction bases outside the gene matches: 7. The CDR3 loop reads CASSLASGGGWPQHF. CDR3 DNA sequence: TGTGCCAGCAGCTTAGCATCAGGGGGCGGATGGCCCCAGCATTTT.

This chain connects TRBV29-1 to TRBJ2-5; maybe TRBD2 (6 bases). Deletions cut 6 bases from V and 4 bases from J, with 15 bases between. Per germline, CDR1 SQVTM and CDR2 ANQGSEA. The CDR3 consists of 13 residues. The CDR3 is CSVRGAGGETQYF. The DNA for the CDR3 is TGCAGCGTAAGGGGCGCCGGGGGAGAGACCCAGTACTTC.

The CDR3 bases are TGTGCCAGCAGCTTAGATATCACTAGCAGCTACAATGAGCAGTTCTTC. Translated, it gives CASSLDITSSYNEQFF. This chain links TRBV11-3 with TRBJ2-1; D is possibly TRBD2 (6 bases). Trimming took 0 bases from V and 3 from J, leaving 12 bases between them. The germline V gene encodes CDR1 SGHNT and CDR2 YENEEA. This CDR3 comprises 16 residues.

The gene calls are TRBV23-1 and TRBJ2-7, with 7 bases identical to TRBD2. TRBV23-1 falls under the ORF class, with uncertain function. V shed 10 bases and J 2 bases; nucleotides not matched to a gene: 2. This CDR3 has 11 amino acids. The CDR3 sequence is CAKTSPYEQYF. CDR3 DNA sequence: TGCGCCAAGACTAGCCCCTACGAGCAGTACTTC.

The chain couples TRBV6-5 to TRBJ1-1; D not resolved. The CDR3 totals 14 residues. In germline, CDR1 is MNHEY, CDR2 SVGAGI. V lost 5 bases and J 0 bases, leaving 10 bases between the germline ends. CDR3 nucleotide sequence: TGTGCCAGCAGTCACGGATCAATGAACACTGAAGCTTTCTTT. Protein sequence: CASSHGSMNTEAFF.

For the CDR3, the DNA is TGTGCCAGCAGTGAAACGAGGTACTCTGGAAACACCATATATTTT. Residues: CASSETRYSGNTIYF. The chain carries TRBV2 and TRBJ1-3; no firm D call. CDR1 and CDR2 (germline): SNHLY, FYNNEI. The CDR3 has 15 amino acids. V lost 2 bases, J lost 0 bases, and 8 bases lay in between.

V usage is TRBV5-4 and J usage is TRBJ1-1; D gene ambiguous. V was clipped by 0 bases and J by 4 bases, with 4 bases between them. Germline assignment: CDR1 SGHNT and CDR2 YYREEE (reference sequence). The CDR3 consists of 12 residues. CDR3 DNA: TGTGCCAGCAGCTTGGGATCCACTGAAGCTTTCTTT. This encodes CASSLGSTEAFF.

This clone has a handful of counts. The chain joins TRBV18 to TRBJ1-4; TRBD1 matches 7 bases. The V segment lost 0 bases and the J segment 15 bases; nucleotides outside the gene matches: 19. CDR3 size: 17 residues. Germline V gene sequence: CDR1 KGHSH, CDR2 LQKENI. CDR3 residues: CASSPPSRQGRRRPLFF. CDR3 nucleotide sequence: TGTGCCAGCTCACCACCGTCTCGACAGGGAAGACGGAGGCCCTTGTTTTTT.

The genes are TRBV18 and TRBJ1-2; D is ambiguous. The CDR3 runs to 14 residues. V lost 2 bases to trimming and J lost 3 bases, with 10 bases between them. The germline V gene has CDR1 KGHSH and CDR2 LQKENI. DNA of the CDR3: TGTGCCAGCTCACCAACCGCACTGGACTATGGCTACACCTTC. Translation: CASSPTALDYGYTF.

This chain links TRBV4-1 with TRBJ2-1, with TRBD2 matching over 8 bases. V was clipped by 4 bases and J by 6 bases; unmatched bases: 17. Germline CDR1 is MGHRA and CDR2 is YSYEKL. The CDR3 runs 18 residues. The CDR3 protein is CASSRPHPGGSGGNEQFF. For the CDR3, the DNA is TGCGCCAGCAGCCGACCACACCCGGGGGGGAGTGGCGGCAATGAGCAGTTCTTC.

The J gene is TRBJ1-1, the V gene TRBV18; D perhaps matches TRBD1 (5 bases). V gave up 5 bases and J gave up 1 base, with 14 bases separating them. The CDR3 runs to 15 residues. Per germline, CDR1 KGHSH and CDR2 LQKENI. The CDR3 loop is CASSDPGTANTEAFF. The CDR3 region has the DNA TGTGCCAGCTCAGACCCCGGGACGGCGAACACTGAAGCTTTCTTT.

This clone occurred a few times. The chain is built from TRBV7-6 and TRBJ1-4, with D unclear. There are 14 residues in the CDR3. From germline, CDR1 is SGHVS and CDR2 FNYEAQ. V lost 3 bases, J lost 8 bases, and 13 bases lay in between. CDR3 residues: CASSFNSGGEKLFF. The CDR3 bases are TGTGCCAGCAGCTTTAATTCAGGCGGCGAAAAACTGTTTTTT.

V is TRBV6-6 and J is TRBJ2-1; D uncertain. The CDR3 extends over 12 amino acids. Trimming pared 8 bases from V and 5 bases from J, leaving 10 bases between. Germline-derived CDR1 and CDR2 are MNHNY and SVGAGI (reference sequence). In nucleotides, the CDR3 is TGTGCCAGCGGGGTAGATAACAATGAGCAGTTCTTC. The encoded protein is CASGVDNNEQFF.

The V gene is TRBV7-9, the J gene TRBJ1-2; 7 positions agree with TRBD1. The CDR3 runs 15 residues. Germline V gene sequence: CDR1 SEHNR, CDR2 FQNEAQ (reference sequence). J was trimmed by 4 bases and V by 1 base; bases with no gene match: 6. The CDR3 DNA is TGTGCCAGCAGCTTAGGGGACAGCCTCACCTATGGCTACACCTTC. As protein: CASSLGDSLTYGYTF.

This sequence joins TRBV2 and TRBJ1-1; D uncertain. Trimming left V 4 bases short and J 0 bases short, with 9 bases between. CDR3 length: 14 amino acids. The germline V gene encodes CDR1 SNHLY and CDR2 FYNNEI. CDR3 nucleotides: TGTGCCAGCAGTGTGAGGAGGATGAACACTGAAGCTTTCTTT. Translating it yields CASSVRRMNTEAFF. Supplemented by reference TRBV2 and TRBJ1-1, the full variable domain reads EPEVTQTPSHQVTQMGQEVILRCVPISNHLYFYWYRQILGQKVEFLVSFYNNEISEKSEIFDDQFSVERPDGSNFTLKIRSTKLEDSAMYFCASSVRRMNTEAFFGQGTRLTVV.

The sample holds a few counts of this clone. The V and J genes are TRBV18 and TRBJ2-1, with D possibly matching TRBD2 (5 bases). Germline V gene lookup returns CDR1 KGHSH and CDR2 LQKENI. The CDR3 has 16 residues. V lost 5 bases and J 5 bases, leaving 19 bases between the germline ends. The CDR3 DNA reads TGTGCCAGCTCAAACCTCCAAGACCCCGGGAACAATGAGCAGTTCTTC. Protein product: CASSNLQDPGNNEQFF.